This T cell receptor beta chain emerged from a study of blood T cell repertoires in COVID-19. Study details: COVID-19 samples collected from the United States, Italy and Spain covered acute and convalescent phases. Sources were T cells, B-cell-depleted T cells, or PBMCs; the material itself was cDNA or gDNA.

This CDR3 has 12 amino acids. Germline V lookup: CDR1 SGHRS, CDR2 YFSETQ. Trimming left V 9 bases short and J 3 bases short, with 10 bases between. Authors' analysis steps: Quantification of nucleated cells was approximated via reference gene primer amplification. Repertoires were generated with immunoSEQ multiplex PCR, while TCRdb's copy carries only in-frame clones and drops some. V and J calls and clone size come straight from that table; D and trimming were deduced from the DNA. The sample lists around 150,000 clones, around 86% seen once, with 8.4% in the top ten. The sequenced sample consisted of peripheral blood. The rearrangement joins TRBV5-1 to TRBJ1-3; D not resolved. This TCR came from a woman in her sixties or seventies with active or convalescent COVID-19. The CDR3 DNA reads as TGCGCCACCAAGCTAATTGGAAACACCATATATTTT. This gives the protein CATKLIGNTIYF.